Below, 2 T cell receptor beta chains from the same sample are listed, as sequenced in a study of cytomegalovirus exposure and HLA in healthy donors. The PCR made use of 60 Vbeta and 13 Jbeta primers. Assay: immunoSEQ multiplex PCR; the TCRdb copy retains only in-frame clones and omits some. The table lists 150,000 to 250,000 clones, with less than 0.85% in the top ten. The sequenced material came from PBMCs. All receptors derive from a boy aged 5-17 years in good health and CMV-seronegative.

The chain joins TRBV30 to TRBJ2-5; D gene ambiguous. The J call may be incorrect, as the DNA end agrees better with TRBJ2-7. The CDR3 sequence is 12 residues long. Germline V lookup: CDR1 GTSNPN, CDR2 SVGIG (reference sequence). CDR3 DNA sequence: TGTGCCTGGAGTGTTTTTTCCTACGAGCAGTACTTC. Amino acid sequence: CAWSVFSYEQYF.

The chain joins TRBV5-4 to TRBJ1-4, with a tentative D call TRBD1 (5 bases). The V gene's germline CDR1 is SGHNT and CDR2 YYREEE (reference sequence). Trimming took off 0 bases at V and 10 bases at J, with 10 bases between the two ends. The CDR3 consists of 13 residues. CDR3 in amino acids: CASSLEGAAKLFF. CDR3 in DNA: TGTGCCAGCAGCTTGGAAGGGGCGGCAAAACTGTTTTTT.